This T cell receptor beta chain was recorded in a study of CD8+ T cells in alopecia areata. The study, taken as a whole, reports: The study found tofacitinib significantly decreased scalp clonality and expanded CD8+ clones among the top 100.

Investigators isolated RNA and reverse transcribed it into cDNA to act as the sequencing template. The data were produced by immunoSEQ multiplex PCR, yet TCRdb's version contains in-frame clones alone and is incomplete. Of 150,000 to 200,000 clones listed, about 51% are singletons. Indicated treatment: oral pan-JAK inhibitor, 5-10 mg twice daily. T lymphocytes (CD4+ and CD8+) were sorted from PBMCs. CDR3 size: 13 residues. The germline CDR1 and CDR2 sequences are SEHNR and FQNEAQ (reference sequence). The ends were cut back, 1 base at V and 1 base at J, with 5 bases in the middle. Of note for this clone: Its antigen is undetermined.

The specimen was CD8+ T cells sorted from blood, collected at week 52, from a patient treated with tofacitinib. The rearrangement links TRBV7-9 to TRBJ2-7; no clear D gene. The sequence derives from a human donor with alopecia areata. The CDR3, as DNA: TGTGCCAGCAGCTTAGGGGCATCCTACGAGCAGTACTTC. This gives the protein CASSLGASYEQYF.